The clone carrying this TCR beta chain came up many times. With 5 bases removed from V and 4 bases from J, the gap between germline ends came to 8 bases. From germline, CDR1 is MDHEN and CDR2 SYDVKM. The CDR3 runs to 12 residues. The data originate from a study of blood T cells in healthy people across ages. A second PCR, run for roughly 7 to 11 cycles, used a sample-barcoded 5' primer plus a J-beta primer mix. TCRdb redid the calling of the 5' RACE reads with MiXCR, one entry per CDR3 protein. The sample lists about 780,000 distinct CDR3 sequences; 35% to 60% were seen once. The receptor was derived from an elderly man in good health. Specimen: blood. The chain has TRBV28 and TRBJ1-2, with D maybe TRBD1 (6 bases). As DNA, the CDR3 is TGTGCCAGCAGTGAGGACAGCTATGGCTACACCTTC. Translated: CASSEDSYGYTF.